The 14 T cell receptor beta chains reported below all come from one sample, sequenced in a study of T cell clusters in autoimmune cytopenias. Each sample's input was around 270 ng genomic DNA, 38,000 or so genome equivalents. TRB rearrangements were amplified by touch-down multiplex PCR with mixed TRB-A/B primers. For each CDR3 protein, TCRdb gives one entry from its re-call of the multiplex PCR reads, without DNA. The data include around 15,000 distinct CDR3 sequences; the top ten clones carry roughly 2.3%. The sequencing input was peripheral blood. The origin of the receptors is a human donor with an autoimmune cytopenia or autoimmune hepatitis (not recorded which).

The rearrangement joins TRBV27 to TRBJ1-5; TCRdb picks TRBD1, but there is no DNA to check that call. Germline V lookup: CDR1 MNHEY, CDR2 SMNVEV (reference sequence). The CDR3 runs to 14 residues. CDR3 residues: CASSFTGGEQPQHF.

This clonotype is identified as medium-sized from frequency. The chain joins TRBV15 to TRBJ2-1. The germline V gene encodes CDR1 LNHNV and CDR2 YYDKDF (reference sequence). CDR3 length: 15 amino acids. CDR3 protein: CATSKTGTWSDEQFF. Full variable domain (outside the CDR3, taken from reference TRBV15 and TRBJ2-1): DAMVIQNPRYQVTQFGKPVTLSCSQTLNHNVMYWYQQKSSQAPKLLFHYYDKDFNNEADTPDNFQSRRPNTSFCFLDIRSPGLGDTAMYLCATSKTGTWSDEQFFGPGTRLTVL.

The V gene is TRBV6-4, the J gene TRBJ2-6; the TCRdb call, TRBD1, lacks DNA for checking. Germline CDR1 MRHNA, CDR2 SNTAGT. The CDR3 length is 19 residues. CDR3 residues: CASTIPRGGFDSGANVLTF.

This chain connects TRBV7-9 to TRBJ1-1. The CDR3 consists of 13 residues. Germline V lookup: CDR1 SEHNR, CDR2 FQNEAQ (reference sequence). CDR3 protein: CASSPEWATEAFF. Together with reference TRBV7-9 and TRBJ1-1, the CDR3 gives the full variable domain: DTGVSQNPRHKITKRGQNVTFRCDPISEHNRLYWYRQTLGQGPEFLTYFQNEAQLEKSRLLSDRFSAERPKGSFSTLEIQRTEQGDSAMYLCASSPEWATEAFFGQGTRLTVV.

This chain uses TRBV6-2 or TRBV6-3 with TRBJ2-6; TCRdb's assignment of TRBD2 cannot be checked, as there is no DNA. CDR1 and CDR2 (germline): MNHEY, SVGEGT. The CDR3 has 17 residues. Here the CDR3 reads CASSYPAGGSGANVLTF.

The rearrangement uses TRBV11-2 and TRBJ2-1; the TCRdb call, TRBD1, lacks DNA for checking. CDR3 length: 14 residues. Germline V gene lookup returns CDR1 SGHAT and CDR2 FQNNGV. CDR3 amino acids: CASSFPGSYNEQFF.

J is TRBJ1-3 and V is TRBV7-2; the TCRdb D gene call, TRBD1, has no DNA to confirm it. Looked up from germline, CDR1 is SGHTA and CDR2 is FQGNSA. CDR3 length: 14 residues. The CDR3 loop reads CASSHDRVRNTIYF.

The chain joins TRBV18 to TRBJ1-6; TCRdb names TRBD1, which stays unverified in the absence of DNA. The CDR3 loop spans 16 amino acids. The germline gives CDR1 KGHSH, CDR2 LQKENI. The CDR3: CASSPVGRANNSPLHF.

The V call is TRBV6-5, the J call TRBJ1-3; without DNA, the TCRdb call of TRBD1 cannot be checked. The CDR3 is 16 amino acids. Germline-derived CDR1 and CDR2 are MNHEY and SVGAGI. This chain's CDR3 is CASSPLVPSSGNTIYF.

The V call is TRBV5-1, the J call TRBJ2-3; the TCRdb call, TRBD2, lacks DNA for checking. The CDR3 runs 14 residues. Germline V lookup: CDR1 SGHRS, CDR2 YFSETQ. CDR3 sequence reads: CASSLGDSTDTQYF. The entire variable domain, with the rest obtained from reference TRBV5-1 and TRBJ2-3, is as follows: KAGVTQTPRYLIKTRGQQVTLSCSPISGHRSVSWYQQTPGQGLQFLFEYFSETQRNKGNFPGRFSGRQFSNSRSEMNVSTLELGDSALYLCASSLGDSTDTQYFGPGTRLTVL.

The chain has TRBV20-1 and TRBJ2-1; TCRdb proposes TRBD2, but this gene call is untestable without DNA. Germline loops: CDR1 DFQATT, CDR2 SNEGSKA (reference sequence). The CDR3 length is 17 residues. Here the CDR3 reads CSARVPRAGLSYNEQFF.

This chain connects TRBV12-3 or TRBV12-4 to TRBJ1-2. The CDR3 sequence is 13 residues long. The CDR3 here is CASSLGGPGGYTF.

According to its frequency, this clonotype is medium-sized. The chain couples TRBV29-1 to TRBJ2-3; with no DNA, the TCRdb D assignment of TRBD2 cannot be verified. The germline V gene encodes CDR1 SQVTM and CDR2 ANQGSEA. This CDR3 is 16 amino acids long. CDR3 in amino acids: CSVEVFSGTSTDTQYF.

The V gene is TRBV5-1, the J gene TRBJ2-7. CDR1 and CDR2 (germline): SGHRS, YFSETQ. This CDR3 contains 12 residues. The CDR3 here is CASSGTSYEQYF.